The rows below give T cell receptor beta chains drawn from one sample of a study of T cell repertoires in cytomegalovirus infection. TCRdb re-called the reads through MiXCR, storing one row per CDR3 protein. This table holds more than 45,000 distinct CDR3 sequences, around 33% found once. The antigens these receptors bind are not known. The sequencing sample was made of PBMCs, sequenced either directly or after in vitro stimulation (not recorded which). All receptors come from a human donor in good health (CMV status not recorded). Some clones in this sample may be carry-over from other donors' samples. CDR3s include the opening cysteine and the closing phenylalanine or tryptophan. The D gene is left open where the match is weak. A row's size may be missing; if present it is once, few, many or a size class.

V gene	D gene	J gene	clone size	CDR3 protein	CDR3 DNA
TRBV18	NA	TRBJ1-1	NA	CASSPPSNSGGEAFF	TGTGCCAGCTCACCACCATCTAATTCAGGCGGTGAAGCTTTCTTT
TRBV12-3/TRBV12-4	NA	TRBJ2-1	few	CASSLLGSKGEQFF	TGTGCCAGCAGTTTATTAGGTAGCAAGGGTGAGCAGTTCTTC
TRBV4-1	NA	TRBJ2-3	NA	CASSQDRSRGNTQYF	TGCGCCAGCAGCCAAGATCGGTCCAGGGGTAATACGCAGTATTTT
TRBV4-1	NA	TRBJ2-3	few	CASSQVKDTQYF	TGCGCCAGCAGCCAGGTGAAAGATACGCAGTATTTT
TRBV24-1	NA	TRBJ1-2	once	CATSVQGVYGYTF	TGTGCCACCAGTGTCCAGGGCGTCTATGGCTACACCTTC
TRBV2	NA	TRBJ2-1	few	CASSVDPRYNEQFF	TGTGCCAGCAGTGTGGACCCCCGCTACAATGAGCAGTTCTTC
TRBV20-1	NA	TRBJ2-7	NA	CSASGGQIYEQYF	TGCAGTGCTAGCGGGGGCCAAATCTACGAGCAGTACTTC
TRBV20-1	NA	TRBJ1-2	few	CSASFLPTGYGYTF	TGCAGTGCTAGCTTTCTCCCCACGGGCTATGGCTACACCTTC
TRBV6-2/TRBV6-3	NA	TRBJ1-2	few	CASSYSRVGGYTF	TGTGCCAGCAGTTACTCCCGGGTTGGAGGCTACACCTTC
TRBV19	TRBD2	TRBJ2-1	few	CASIDGASGRSEQFF	TGTGCCAGTATCGATGGGGCTAGCGGGAGAAGTGAGCAGTTCTTC
TRBV7-9	NA	TRBJ1-2	NA	CASSLGVSPPQINYGYTF	TGTGCCAGCAGCTTAGGTGTATCACCTCCACAGATCAACTATGGCTACACCTTC
TRBV12-3/TRBV12-4	TRBD2	TRBJ2-4	NA	CASSLSGTRAKNIQYF	TGTGCCAGCAGCCTAAGCGGGACGAGGGCCAAAAACATTCAGTACTTC
TRBV7-9	NA	TRBJ2-6	few	CASSPTYPGANVLTF	TGTGCCAGCAGCCCCACGTACCCTGGGGCCAACGTCCTGACTTTC
TRBV7-8	TRBD1	TRBJ2-3	NA	CASSGAGGWTDTQYF	TGTGCCAGCAGCGGGGCAGGGGGCTGGACAGATACGCAGTATTTT
TRBV11-1	NA	TRBJ1-1	many	CASSFPGMNTEAFF	TGTGCCAGCAGCTTCCCGGGGATGAACACTGAAGCTTTCTTT
TRBV27	NA	TRBJ2-1	few	CASSLPERVAPGNEQFF	TGTGCCAGCAGTCTCCCCGAAAGGGTAGCGCCTGGCAATGAGCAGTTCTTC
TRBV4-1	NA	TRBJ2-7	few	CASAHRGDHHF	TGCGCCAGCGCCCATCGCGGGGATCATCACTTC
TRBV2	TRBD1	TRBJ1-5	few	CASSEGQGNQPQHF	TGTGCCAGCAGTGAAGGACAGGGGAATCAGCCCCAGCATTTT
TRBV15	NA	TRBJ1-1	few	CATTRGMNTEAFF	TGTGCCACCACCAGGGGTATGAACACTGAAGCTTTCTTT
TRBV6-1	NA	TRBJ2-3	few	CASSEAVSGDTQYF	TGTGCCAGCAGTGAAGCGGTTTCTGGGGATACGCAGTATTTT
TRBV11-2	TRBD1	TRBJ2-1	NA	CASSSIRGPIGNEQFF	TGTGCCAGCAGCTCAATCAGGGGGCCGATAGGCAATGAGCAGTTCTTC
TRBV12-3/TRBV12-4	NA	TRBJ1-5	many	CASSTEGGGQPQHF	TGTGCCAGCAGTACCGAGGGGGGTGGGCAGCCCCAGCATTTT
TRBV7-2	NA	TRBJ1-1	few	CASSWGGVRTEAFF	TGTGCCAGCAGCTGGGGGGGCGTCCGCACTGAAGCTTTCTTT
TRBV5-1	TRBD2	TRBJ2-5	NA	CASSLGLAGAGETQYF	TGCGCCAGCAGCTTGGGACTAGCGGGAGCGGGGGAGACCCAGTACTTC
TRBV12-5	NA	TRBJ1-3	NA	CASGTSPGNTIYF	TGTGCTAGTGGGACCTCTCCTGGAAACACCATATATTTT
TRBV23-1	NA	TRBJ2-6	few	CASLRGSGANVLTF	TGCGCCAGCTTGAGAGGCTCTGGGGCCAACGTCCTGACTTTC
TRBV7-2	NA	TRBJ1-5	NA	CASSLIQGRNQPQHF	TGTGCCAGCAGCTTAATACAGGGTCGCAATCAGCCCCAGCATTTT
TRBV20-1	NA	TRBJ2-7	few	CSARDGGPFF	TGCAGTGCTAGAGATGGGGGACCGTTCTTC
TRBV18	NA	TRBJ2-3	NA	CASSPLTSTDTQYF	TGTGCCAGCTCACCCCTGACAAGCACAGATACGCAGTATTTT
TRBV7-9	TRBD2	TRBJ2-1	NA	CASSLIGLAIYNEQFF	TGTGCCAGCAGCCTAATTGGACTAGCCATCTACAATGAGCAGTTCTTC
TRBV11-3	NA	TRBJ1-1	NA	CASSPGLDTEAFF	TGTGCCAGCAGCCCGGGATTAGACACTGAAGCTTTCTTT
TRBV20-1	TRBD1	TRBJ2-7	NA	CSASPSQTGGWYEQYF	TGCAGTGCTAGCCCCTCCCAGACAGGGGGCTGGTACGAGCAGTACTTC
TRBV19	TRBD1	TRBJ1-1	NA	CASSIGTVPSVFF	TGTGCCAGTAGTATCGGGACAGTGCCTTCCGTCTTCTTT
TRBV12-3/TRBV12-4	TRBD2	TRBJ2-3	NA	CASSRRTSGLIDTQYF	TGTGCCAGCAGTCGCCGGACTAGCGGGCTGATAGATACGCAGTATTTT
TRBV18	NA	TRBJ1-1	few	CASRQGLDTEAFF	TGTGCCAGTCGCCAAGGGTTAGACACTGAAGCTTTCTTT
TRBV4-1	TRBD1	TRBJ2-1	NA	CASSLRPQGAGEQFF	TGCGCCAGCAGCCTCCGGCCGCAGGGGGCAGGCGAGCAGTTCTTC
TRBV27	TRBD2	TRBJ2-1	NA	CASSPPPGLAGGHEQFF	TGTGCCAGCAGTCCTCCCCCCGGACTAGCGGGGGGTCATGAGCAGTTCTTC
TRBV25-1	NA	TRBJ2-6	few	CASSEVGSGANVLTF	TGTGCCAGCAGTGAAGTTGGGTCTGGGGCCAACGTCCTGACTTTC
TRBV19	TRBD2	TRBJ2-5	NA	CASSIGASGKETQYF	TGTGCCAGTAGTATCGGCGCTAGCGGCAAAGAGACCCAGTACTTC
TRBV7-6	TRBD1	TRBJ2-6	NA	CASSPGTGYPGANVLTF	TGTGCCAGCAGCCCGGGGACAGGGTATCCTGGGGCCAACGTCCTGACTTTC
TRBV20-1	NA	TRBJ2-1	few	CSARDSRQGWNEQFF	TGCAGTGCTAGAGATAGTCGGCAGGGGTGGAATGAGCAGTTCTTC
TRBV12-3/TRBV12-4	NA	TRBJ2-7	NA	CASSLVGRGRYEQYF	TGTGCCAGCAGTTTAGTTGGCAGGGGACGGTACGAGCAGTACTTC
TRBV7-2	TRBD2	TRBJ2-7	NA	CASSPRGGGYEQYF	TGTGCCAGCAGCCCTCGCGGGGGGGGTTACGAGCAGTACTTC
TRBV10-3	NA	TRBJ1-5	few	CATGGRGYQPQHF	TGTGCCACCGGGGGAAGGGGGTATCAGCCCCAGCATTTT
TRBV6-5	NA	TRBJ1-4	NA	CATSRGDEKLFF	TGTGCAACTTCTCGGGGGGATGAAAAACTGTTTTTT